Below are 11 T cell receptor beta chains sequenced from a single sample in a study of blood T cell repertoires in COVID-19. Libraries were prepared by immunoSEQ multiplex PCR; TCRdb keeps only in-frame clonotypes and omits some of them. The sample carries around 260,000 clones, 80% to 85% recorded once. Input material: peripheral blood. The receptors originated from a person aged 65 to 79 with COVID-19, enrolled during active disease.

The chain joins TRBV5-4 to TRBJ2-7; a possible D gene is TRBD1 (5 bases). V dropped 0 bases and J dropped 2 bases, with 15 bases sitting between them. Germline CDR1 is SGHNT and CDR2 is YYREEE (reference sequence). The CDR3 extends over 16 amino acids. The chain's CDR3 is CASSLGVGQGAYEQYF. The CDR3 nucleotides read TGTGCCAGCAGCTTGGGAGTCGGGCAAGGGGCCTACGAGCAGTACTTC.

This clone was seen only once. In nucleotides, the CDR3 is TGTGCCAGCAGCTCAGGAGGGCTTCGCGGCGCTACGCAGTATTTT. It translates to CASSSGGLRGATQYF. The chain recombines TRBV27 with TRBJ2-3, with D possibly matching TRBD2 (6 bases). Germline V gene lookup returns CDR1 MNHEY and CDR2 SMNVEV (reference sequence). The CDR3 totals 15 residues. With 6 bases removed from V and 8 bases from J, the gap between germline ends came to 21 bases.

The chain couples TRBV7-8 to TRBJ2-1; TRBD2 matches at 11 bases. This CDR3 is 21 amino acids long. J gave up 8 bases and V 1 base, and 22 bases lay outside the gene matches. Germline V CDR1 and CDR2: SGHVS, FQNEAQ. The CDR3 DNA sequence: TGTGCCAGCAGCTTAGAAAGATCGAGACTAGCGGGACCCTGGGGGGTCGATGAGCAGTTCTTC. Translated: CASSLERSRLAGPWGVDEQFF.

CDR3 bases: TGTGCCAGCAGACTGGGACTAGCGGGGGAGACCCAGTACTTC. It codes for CASRLGLAGETQYF. The chain employs TRBV7-2 and TRBJ2-5, with 13 bases lining up with TRBD2. The germline CDR1 and CDR2 sequences are SGHTA and FQGNSA. This CDR3 spans 14 amino acids. V gave up 6 bases and J gave up 5 bases; unmatched junction bases: 3.

The chain carries TRBV7-8 and TRBJ1-1; weak D call: TRBD1 (6 bases). The germline V gene has CDR1 SGHVS and CDR2 FQNEAQ. The CDR3 length is 15 residues. Trimming stripped 7 bases from V and 3 bases from J, with 18 bases between. As DNA, the CDR3 is TGTGCCAGCACCACGGGACACTCGGGGTACACTGAAGCTTTCTTT. Residues: CASTTGHSGYTEAFF.

The V call is TRBV29-1, the J call TRBJ1-2; D gene uncertain. The germline CDR1 and CDR2 sequences are SQVTM and ANQGSEA. Trimming cost V 3 bases and J 5 bases, with 7 bases left between them. This CDR3 has 11 amino acids. The CDR3 here is CSVEAAYGYTF. The CDR3 bases are TGCAGCGTTGAGGCCGCTTATGGCTACACCTTC.

V gene TRBV3-1 (or the pseudogene TRBV3-2) combines with J gene TRBJ1-2; D not certain. The CDR3 has 13 amino acids. The V gene's germline CDR1 is LGHDT and CDR2 YNNKEL (reference sequence). Trimming pared 3 bases from V and 0 bases from J, leaving 5 bases between. DNA of the CDR3: TGTGCCAGCAGCCAGTACTCTAACTATGGCTACACCTTC. It yields the protein CASSQYSNYGYTF.

The gene calls are TRBV5-5 and TRBJ1-2; 9 bases are a match to TRBD1. Trimming at V came to 0 bases and at J to 2 bases, leaving 5 bases not matched to a gene. The CDR3 is 16 amino acids. Germline CDR1 and CDR2: SGHKS and YYEKEE (reference sequence). For the CDR3, the DNA is TGTGCCAGCAGCTTGGTAGGGACAGGGTCAAACTATGGCTACACCTTC. Translation: CASSLVGTGSNYGYTF.

This clone has just one count. The CDR3, as DNA: TGTGCCAGCAGCGCCCAACGGAACAGGGGAACGGGGGCCAAAAACATTCAGTACTTC. This codes for CASSAQRNRGTGAKNIQYF. The chain couples TRBV9 to TRBJ2-4; 7 bases match TRBD1. The CDR3 has 19 residues. Germline CDR1 and CDR2: SGDLS and YYNGEE. V lost 3 bases and J lost 1; bases outside the gene matches: 16.

The chain uses TRBV6-5 and TRBJ2-3; D not certain. There are 13 residues in the CDR3. Trimming pared 3 bases from V and 1 base from J, leaving 5 bases between. Looked up from germline, CDR1 is MNHEY and CDR2 is SVGAGI. In DNA form, the CDR3 reads TGTGCCAGCAGTTATGCGCGCACAGATACGCAGTATTTT. It codes for CASSYARTDTQYF.

The V and J genes are TRBV4-1 and TRBJ1-5; a weak D match, TRBD1 (6 bases). The CDR3 spans 21 residues. Trimming cost V 0 bases and J 4 bases, with 28 bases left between them. CDR1 MGHRA and CDR2 YSYEKL come from the germline V gene. CDR3 amino acids: CASSQDQPLQGQMDRNQPQHF. CDR3 sequence (DNA): TGCGCCAGCAGCCAAGACCAGCCCTTACAGGGCCAAATGGATCGTAATCAGCCCCAGCATTTT.